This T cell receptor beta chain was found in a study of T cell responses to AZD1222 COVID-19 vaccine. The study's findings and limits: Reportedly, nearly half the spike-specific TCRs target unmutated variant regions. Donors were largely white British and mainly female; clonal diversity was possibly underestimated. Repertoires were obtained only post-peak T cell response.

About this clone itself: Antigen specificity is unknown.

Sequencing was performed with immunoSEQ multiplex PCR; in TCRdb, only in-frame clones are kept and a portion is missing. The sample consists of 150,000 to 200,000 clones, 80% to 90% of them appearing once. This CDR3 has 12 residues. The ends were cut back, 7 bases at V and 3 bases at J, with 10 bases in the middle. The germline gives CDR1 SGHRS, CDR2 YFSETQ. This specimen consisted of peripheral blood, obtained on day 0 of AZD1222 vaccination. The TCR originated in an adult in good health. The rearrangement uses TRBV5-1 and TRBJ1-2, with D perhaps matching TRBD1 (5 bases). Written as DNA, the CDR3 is TGCGCCAGCGGGGAGGGGTACTATGGCTACACCTTC. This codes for CASGEGYYGYTF.